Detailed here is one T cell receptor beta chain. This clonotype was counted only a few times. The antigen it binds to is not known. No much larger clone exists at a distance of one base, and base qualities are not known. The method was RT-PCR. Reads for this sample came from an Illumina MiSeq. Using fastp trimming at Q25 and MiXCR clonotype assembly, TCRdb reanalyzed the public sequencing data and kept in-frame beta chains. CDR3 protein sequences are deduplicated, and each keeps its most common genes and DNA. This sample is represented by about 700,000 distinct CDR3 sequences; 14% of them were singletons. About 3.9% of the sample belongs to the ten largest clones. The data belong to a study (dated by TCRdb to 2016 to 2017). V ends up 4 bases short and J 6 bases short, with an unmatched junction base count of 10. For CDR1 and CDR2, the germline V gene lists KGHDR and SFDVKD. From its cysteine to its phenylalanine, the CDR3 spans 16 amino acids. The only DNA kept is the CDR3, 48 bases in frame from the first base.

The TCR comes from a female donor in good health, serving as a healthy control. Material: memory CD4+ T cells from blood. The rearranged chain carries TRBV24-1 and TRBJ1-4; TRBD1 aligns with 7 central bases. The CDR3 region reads CATSDATGDSYEKLFF. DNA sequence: TGTGCCACCAGTGACGCAACAGGGGATTCTTATGAAAAACTGTTTTTT.